This T cell receptor (beta chain) appears in the sequencing data of a study of CD8 T cells in Susac syndrome. The ends lost 9 bases at V and 5 bases at J; junction bases unmatched: 7. The CDR3 extends over 14 amino acids. Germline V gene lookup returns CDR1 KGHDR and CDR2 SFDVKD. It was with random hexamers that 0.5 to 1 ug RNA was reverse transcribed. Across 54 Vbeta and 13 Jbeta, immunoSEQ multiplex PCR amplified TCR beta CDR3. In TCRdb, the immunoSEQ multiplex PCR reads were re-called with MiXCR into one record per CDR3 protein. The sample has approximately 150,000 distinct CDR3 sequences; approximately 93% are singletons.

V usage is TRBV24-1 and J usage is TRBJ2-2; 8 nucleotides match TRBD2. The sample was CD4+ T cells from PBMCs. This clonotype originated in a human donor in good health. DNA for the CDR3: TGTGCCACCGCGGGGGGCATGTGGACCGGGGAGCTGTTTTTT. Amino acid sequence: CATAGGMWTGELFF.